One sample yielded the 17 T cell receptor beta chains listed below, sequenced in a study of blood T cell repertoires in COVID-19. TCRdb's table, derived via immunoSEQ multiplex PCR, lists solely in-frame clones and lacks some. The sample records 95,000 to 100,000 clones, 75% to 90% being singletons. What was sequenced was peripheral blood. These receptor sequences come from an elderly man with acute or convalescent COVID-19.

This chain links TRBV5-4 with TRBJ2-2; no firm D call. Germline V gives CDR1 SGHNT, CDR2 YYREEE (reference sequence). The length of the CDR3 is 13 residues. V shed 2 bases and J shed 6 bases, with 8 bases lying between them. As DNA, the CDR3 is TGTGCCAGCAGCTTTAGTACCCCCGGGGAGCTGTTTTTT. The encoded protein is CASSFSTPGELFF.

The rearrangement uses TRBV7-2 and TRBJ2-7; maybe TRBD1 (6 bases). V was shortened by 5 bases and J by 0 bases, with 11 bases between the two germline ends. In germline, CDR1 is SGHTA, CDR2 FQGNSA. The CDR3 totals 14 residues. The CDR3 region has the DNA TGTGCCAGCAGCGCATGGGACACCTCCTACGAGCAGTACTTC. Residues: CASSAWDTSYEQYF.

V usage is TRBV5-4 and J usage is TRBJ1-2; D not certain. The CDR3 loop spans 13 amino acids. V was cut by 0 bases and J by 7 bases, with 10 bases left in between. Germline V gives CDR1 SGHNT, CDR2 YYREEE (reference sequence). CDR3 region: CASSLEGSGGYTF. CDR3 sequence (DNA): TGTGCCAGCAGCTTGGAAGGATCGGGTGGCTACACCTTC. The entire variable domain, with the rest obtained from reference TRBV5-4 and TRBJ1-2, is as follows: ETGVTQSPTHLIKTRGQQVTLRCSSQSGHNTVSWYQQALGQGPQFIFQYYREEENGRGNFPPRFSGLQFPNYSSELNVNALELDDSALYLCASSLEGSGGYTFGSGTRLTVV.

This clone was counted a few times. V is TRBV18 and J is TRBJ1-3, with D unresolved. This CDR3 is built from 16 residues. The ends were cut back, 3 bases at V and 3 bases at J, with 15 bases in the middle. CDR1 is KGHSH, CDR2 LQKENI, per germline. CDR3 amino acids: CASSPEGSAYGNTIYF. The DNA of the CDR3 is TGTGCCAGCTCACCGGAGGGATCAGCCTATGGAAACACCATATATTTT.

The chain combines TRBV3-1 (or the pseudogene TRBV3-2) with TRBJ2-3, with D maybe TRBD2 (6 bases). V was clipped by 4 bases and J by 1 base, with 15 bases between them. The CDR3 loop spans 16 amino acids. Germline values: CDR1 LGHDT, CDR2 YNNKEL (reference sequence). CDR3 sequence reads: CASSRTTGVGTDTQYF. Here the CDR3 DNA reads TGTGCCAGCAGCCGCACGACGGGAGTGGGCACAGATACGCAGTATTTT.

V is TRBV30 and J is TRBJ2-7, with 7 bases matching TRBD1. V shed 4 bases and J 3 bases; nucleotides not matched to a gene: 3. CDR1 is GTSNPN and CDR2 is SVGIG in the germline V gene (reference sequence). The CDR3 totals 12 residues. The CDR3 region is CAWTAGGYEQYF. CDR3 nucleotides: TGTGCCTGGACGGCAGGGGGCTACGAGCAGTACTTC. Full variable domain (outside the CDR3, taken from reference TRBV30 and TRBJ2-7): SQTIHQWPATLVQPVGSPLSLECTVEGTSNPNLYWYRQAAGRGLQLLFYSVGIGQISSEVPQNLSASRPQDRQFILSSKKLLLSDSGFYLCAWTAGGYEQYFGPGTRLTVT.

The chain recombines TRBV9 with TRBJ1-2; 7 nucleotides agree with TRBD1. This CDR3 spans 15 amino acids. V lost 0 bases and J lost 7; bases outside the gene matches: 9. The V gene's germline CDR1 is SGDLS and CDR2 YYNGEE. CDR3 sequence (DNA): TGTGCCAGCAGCGTAGAAGGCAGGGGGGAAGCTGGCTACACCTTC. Translated, it gives CASSVEGRGEAGYTF.

This sequence joins TRBV5-1 and TRBJ2-7; D is unresolved. V was shortened by 4 bases and J by 5 bases, with 10 bases between the two germline ends. The length of the CDR3 is 12 residues. CDR1 is SGHRS and CDR2 is YFSETQ in the germline V gene. CDR3 DNA sequence: TGCGCCAGCAGCATTACAGCCCACGAGCAGTACTTC. Protein sequence: CASSITAHEQYF.

The chain carries TRBV19 and TRBJ2-7; 8 bases are a match to TRBD1. The CDR3 has 14 amino acids. Germline V gene lookup returns CDR1 LNHDA and CDR2 SQIVND (reference sequence). Trimming at V came to 8 bases and at J to 4 bases, leaving 10 bases not matched to a gene. For the CDR3, the DNA is TGTGCCAGTGGGGACCGGGACAGGAGGTACGAGCAGTACTTC. This encodes CASGDRDRRYEQYF. Using reference TRBV19 and TRBJ2-7 for the parts outside the CDR3, the full variable domain is DGGITQSPKYLFRKEGQNVTLSCEQNLNHDAMYWYRQDPGQGLRLIYYSQIVNDFQKGDIAEGYSVSREKKESFPLTVTSAQKNPTAFYLCASGDRDRRYEQYFGPGTRLTVT.

As concerns this clone: One end of the junction varies from germline; a read error may be responsible. The rearrangement joins TRBV7-7 to TRBJ2-5, with a possible D match to TRBD2 (6 bases). The CDR3 spans 15 residues. From germline, CDR1 is SSHAT and CDR2 FNYEAQ (reference sequence). The CDR3 nucleotides read TGTGCTAGCAGCTTAGGGTCCGGGGGTTTAGAGACCCAGTACTTC. Translation: CASSLGSGGLETQYF.

The V and J genes are TRBV7-2 and TRBJ1-5, with TRBD1 identical over 7 bases. This CDR3 is built from 14 residues. Germline lookup yields CDR1 SGHTA and CDR2 FQGNSA. J was trimmed by 4 bases and V by 5 bases; bases with no gene match: 5. DNA of the CDR3: TGTGCCAGCAGCCCCGGGACAGAGAATCAGCCCCAGCATTTT. Protein: CASSPGTENQPQHF.

Note on this clone: Other nucleotide sequences from this sample produce the same CDR3. This chain links TRBV5-1 with TRBJ1-1, with D maybe TRBD1 (5 bases). In germline, CDR1 is SGHRS, CDR2 YFSETQ. Trimming left V 0 bases short and J 1 base short, with 7 bases between. This CDR3 contains 14 residues. CDR3 residues: CASSLAGGNTEAFF. DNA of the CDR3: TGCGCCAGCAGCTTGGCGGGGGGGAACACTGAAGCTTTCTTT.

This rearrangement joins TRBV7-3 to TRBJ2-1, with 7 bases aligning to TRBD1. Trimming took 5 bases from V and 4 from J; bases not matched to a gene: 8. The CDR3 is 15 amino acids. Per germline, CDR1 SGHTA and CDR2 FQGTGA. CDR3: CASSRTGVGYNEQFF. In DNA, the CDR3 is TGTGCCAGCAGCCGCACAGGGGTTGGTTACAATGAGCAGTTCTTC.

The rearrangement joins TRBV6-5 to TRBJ1-5; 8 bases are a match to TRBD1. The CDR3 is 15 amino acids. Trimming at V came to 7 bases and at J to 7 bases, leaving 12 bases not matched to a gene. Germline assignment: CDR1 MNHEY and CDR2 SVGAGI. CDR3 region: CASTPGQEFWQPQHF. The CDR3 DNA follows: TGTGCCAGCACTCCGGGACAGGAATTTTGGCAGCCCCAGCATTTT.

Many counts were recorded for this clone. The chain carries TRBV5-6 and TRBJ2-3; 8 nucleotides match TRBD2. This CDR3 region has 18 residues. The germline V gene encodes CDR1 SGHDT and CDR2 YYEEEE. The V gene end was trimmed by 4 bases and the J gene end by 2 bases; junction bases not matched to a gene: 15. CDR3 in DNA: TGTGCCAGCAGCGGAGGGCCCATAGCGGGGTTTCTCACAGATACGCAGTATTTT. It is translated as CASSGGPIAGFLTDTQYF.

This clone turned up a few times. This chain connects TRBV24-1 to TRBJ2-2; TRBD1 is a possible D gene (6 bases). The CDR3 is made up of 16 amino acids. Looked up from germline, CDR1 is KGHDR and CDR2 is SFDVKD. Trimming shortened V by 0 bases and J by 5 bases, and 12 bases separated the two germline ends. As DNA, the CDR3 is TGTGCCACCAGTGATTTGCTCAGGGGTGGTACCGGGGAGCTGTTTTTT. Its translation is CATSDLLRGGTGELFF.

This clone has a single count. J is TRBJ2-3 and V is TRBV3-1 (or the pseudogene TRBV3-2), with 11 bases that match TRBD2. CDR1 LGHDT and CDR2 YNNKEL come from the germline V gene (reference sequence). There are 17 residues in the CDR3. Germline trimming cut 0 bases from V and 5 bases from J; bases unmatched to any gene: 7. The CDR3 reads CASSQDQLAGVVDTQYF. For the CDR3, the DNA is TGTGCCAGCAGCCAAGATCAACTAGCGGGAGTGGTAGATACGCAGTATTTT.